These T cell receptor beta chains were read from a single sample in a study of cytomegalovirus exposure and HLA in healthy donors. Assay used: immunoSEQ multiplex PCR; TCRdb lists only in-frame clones, some missing. The repertoire holds around 160,000 clones, with 75% to 90% as singletons. Specimen: PBMCs. Receptors were obtained from a man between 18 and 29 years old in good health and CMV-seropositive. Each CDR3 is given without its conserved first and last residue. Fields, in order: V gene, CDR3 protein.

TRBV4-1,ASSHLTSGGEEGNIQY
TRBV6-6,ASGLGTGDFDGYT
TRBV9,ASSVAGAREQY
TRBV6-5,AIWTGLDGYT
TRBV5-1,ASGEAPETQY
TRBV30,AWKRPAEAF
TRBV2,ASRGSGYT
TRBV7-2,ASSLSPPDRVQH
TRBV18,ASSPIVRDRDGEKLF
TRBV5-6,ASSLGSVEAF
TRBV5-1,ASSLAGAGDGEQY
TRBV5-4,ASSPRTGEEAF
TRBV30,AWSVVAGAAEQF
TRBV18,ASSPGQIDITAEAF
TRBV5-4,ASSPGGLGNTIY
TRBV4-1,ASSQETGGSYEQY
TRBV5-6,ASSFGAVSTDTQY